This TCR beta chain was captured by sequencing in a study of monozygotic twins with inflammatory bowel disease. TCRdb reanalyzed the 5' RACE reads, giving one entry per CDR3 protein sequence and no DNA. The sample's table shows over 120,000 distinct CDR3 sequences. Of note for this clonotype: Its matching antigen is unknown.

Germline V gene data show CDR1 as LNHDA and CDR2 as SQIVND (reference sequence). The CDR3 is 15 residues long. Study-wide results and caveats: Researchers report that IBD patients shared fewer clonotypes with others than healthy twins, especially amid disease activity.

Unfractionated whole blood yielded total RNA, and T cells were not sorted. V is TRBV19 and J is TRBJ2-3; TCRdb names TRBD1, which stays unverified in the absence of DNA. The receptor comes from a human donor with ulcerative colitis or Crohn's disease, or a healthy co-twin of an affected twin (not recorded which). Source material: blood. CDR3 amino acids: CASSIPGTGGNTQYF.